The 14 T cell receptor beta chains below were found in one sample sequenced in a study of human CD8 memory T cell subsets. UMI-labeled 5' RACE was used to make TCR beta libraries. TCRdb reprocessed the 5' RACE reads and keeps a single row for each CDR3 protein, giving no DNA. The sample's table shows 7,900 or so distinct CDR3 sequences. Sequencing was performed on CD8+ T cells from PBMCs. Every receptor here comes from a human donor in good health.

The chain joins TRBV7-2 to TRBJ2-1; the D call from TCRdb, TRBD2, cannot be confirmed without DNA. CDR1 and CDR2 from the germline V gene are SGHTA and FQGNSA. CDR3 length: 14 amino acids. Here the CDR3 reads CASSLGGSVYEQFF.

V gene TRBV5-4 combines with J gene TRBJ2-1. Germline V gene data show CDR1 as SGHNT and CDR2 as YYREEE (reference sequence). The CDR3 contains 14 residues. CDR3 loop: CASSLGHRGNEQFF. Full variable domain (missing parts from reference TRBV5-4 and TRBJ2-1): ETGVTQSPTHLIKTRGQQVTLRCSSQSGHNTVSWYQQALGQGPQFIFQYYREEENGRGNFPPRFSGLQFPNYSSELNVNALELDDSALYLCASSLGHRGNEQFFGPGTRLTVL.

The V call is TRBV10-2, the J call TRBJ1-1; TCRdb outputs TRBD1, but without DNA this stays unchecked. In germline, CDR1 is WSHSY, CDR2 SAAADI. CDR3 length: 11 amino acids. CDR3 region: CASRTGSEAFF.

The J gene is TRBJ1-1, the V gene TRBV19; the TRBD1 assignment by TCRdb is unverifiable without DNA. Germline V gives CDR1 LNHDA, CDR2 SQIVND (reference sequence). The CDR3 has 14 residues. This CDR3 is CASSVGQGIPEAFF.

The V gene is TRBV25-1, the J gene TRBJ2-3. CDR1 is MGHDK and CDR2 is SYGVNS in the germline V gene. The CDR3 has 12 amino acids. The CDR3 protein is CASSATTDTQYF.

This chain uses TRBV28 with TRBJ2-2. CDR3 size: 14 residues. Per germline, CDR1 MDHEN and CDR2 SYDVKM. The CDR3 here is CASSLLRGTGELFF.

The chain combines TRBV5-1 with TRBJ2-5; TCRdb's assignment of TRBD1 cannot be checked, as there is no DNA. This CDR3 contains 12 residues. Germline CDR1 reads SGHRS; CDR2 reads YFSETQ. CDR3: CASVGLRETQYF. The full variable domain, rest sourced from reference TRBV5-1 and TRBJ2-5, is KAGVTQTPRYLIKTRGQQVTLSCSPISGHRSVSWYQQTPGQGLQFLFEYFSETQRNKGNFPGRFSGRQFSNSRSEMNVSTLELGDSALYLCASVGLRETQYFGPGTRLLVL.

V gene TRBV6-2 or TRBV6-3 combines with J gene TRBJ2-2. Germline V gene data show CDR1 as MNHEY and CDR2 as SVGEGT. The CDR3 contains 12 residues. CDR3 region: CASSSNTGELFF.

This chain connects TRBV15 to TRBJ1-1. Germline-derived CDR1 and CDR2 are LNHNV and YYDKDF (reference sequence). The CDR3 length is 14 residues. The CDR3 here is CATSALNRETEAFF.

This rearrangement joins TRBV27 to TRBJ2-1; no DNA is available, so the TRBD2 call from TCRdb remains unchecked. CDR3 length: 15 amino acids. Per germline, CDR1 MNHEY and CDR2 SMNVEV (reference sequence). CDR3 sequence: CASSERLGGFDEQFF.

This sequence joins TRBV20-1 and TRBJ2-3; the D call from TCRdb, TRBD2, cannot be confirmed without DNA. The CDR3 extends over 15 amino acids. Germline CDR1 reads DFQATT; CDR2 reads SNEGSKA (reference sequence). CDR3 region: CSASPSGLVIDTQYF.

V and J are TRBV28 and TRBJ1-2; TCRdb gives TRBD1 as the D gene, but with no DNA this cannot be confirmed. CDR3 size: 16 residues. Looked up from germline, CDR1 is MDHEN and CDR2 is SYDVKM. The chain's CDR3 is CASSFSRTAYRGGYTF.

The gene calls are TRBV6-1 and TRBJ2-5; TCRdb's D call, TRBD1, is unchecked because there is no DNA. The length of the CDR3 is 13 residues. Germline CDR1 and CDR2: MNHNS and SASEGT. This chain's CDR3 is CASSPSGVETQYF.

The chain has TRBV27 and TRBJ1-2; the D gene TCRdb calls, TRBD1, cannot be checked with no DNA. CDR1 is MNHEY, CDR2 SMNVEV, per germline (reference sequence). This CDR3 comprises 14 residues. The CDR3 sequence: CATTEDSRARGYTF.